The clone carrying this T cell receptor (beta chain) appeared once. What it binds is unknown. Assay used: immunoSEQ multiplex PCR; TCRdb lists only in-frame clones, some missing. This table has roughly 300,000 clones, less than 90% appearing once. The source of the sample is a study of Ad26.COV2.S vaccination and SARS-CoV-2 variants. Study overall: Intramuscularly, Ad26.COV2.S was given either once or twice, 56 days apart. Study-level findings and limits: In vaccinated individuals, spike-specific CD8+ and CD4+ T cell responses reportedly displayed substantial breadth. People who got the vaccine had more spike-specific TCR breadth than people who got placebo.

Between the trimmed V and J ends, which lost 2 bases and 7 bases, there was a span of 18 bases. The CDR3 is 16 amino acids. The germline V gene has CDR1 MDHEN and CDR2 SYDVKM. Noted treatment: roughly 19 received Ad26.COV2.S at low or high dose, single or two shots; roughly five received placebo; per-sample allocation not given. Following the first vaccine or placebo injection, samples were taken on day 63. Spike of the Wuhan-strain SARS-CoV-2 was expressed by an Ad26 vector, which formed the vaccine. This sample comprised peripheral blood, obtained in a trial of Ad26.COV2.S vaccine versus placebo. The source is a person aged 18-65 years who received the Ad26.COV2.S COVID-19 vaccine or a placebo. The chain recombines TRBV28 with TRBJ1-5; D is unclear. For the CDR3, the DNA is TGTGCCAGCAGTTTAACCAACTCCCTTTCCCGGCAGCCCCAGCATTTT. Residues: CASSLTNSLSRQPQHF.